This is a list of T cell receptor beta chains from one sample in a study of response to subunit inactivated influenza vaccine. TCRdb ran MiXCR on the RT-PCR reads and lists one entry per CDR3 protein. Here the sample spans 530,000 or so distinct CDR3 sequences, 25% being singletons. The specimen comprised CD4+ T cells sorted from PBMCs, sampled less than 6 days after vaccination. Source of these receptors: a man aged 50-60 years who received an inactivated influenza vaccine. The CDR3 runs from the conserved cysteine through the conserved F or W. D genes are given only for firm matches. Only part of the rows carry a size: once, few, many, or a class if the clone is expanded.

j_call d_call cdr3_length v_call clone_size cdr3_aa cdr3_nt
TRBJ2-1 TRBD1 15 TRBV7-9 NA CASSSDRVFNNEQFF TGTGCCAGCAGCTCGGACAGGGTCTTCAACAATGAGCAGTTCTTC
TRBJ2-7 TRBD1 16 TRBV15 NA CATSFGDRHRGYEQYF TGTGCCACCAGCTTTGGGGATCGTCACAGGGGTTACGAGCAGTACTTC
TRBJ1-2 NA 14 TRBV10-3 NA CAISEAGTFYGYTF TGTGCCATCAGTGAGGCCGGGACGTTTTATGGCTACACCTTC
TRBJ1-3 NA 16 TRBV9 NA CASSVGGGSSGNTIYF TGTGCCAGCAGCGTAGGAGGAGGCAGCTCTGGAAACACCATATATTTT
TRBJ2-3 TRBD2 17 TRBV24-1 NA CATSDPRTSGRGDTQYF TGTGCCACCAGTGATCCCCGGACTAGCGGGAGGGGAGATACGCAGTATTTT
TRBJ1-5 TRBD1 14 TRBV20-1 NA CSARVRGNNQPQHF TGCAGTGCCCGGGTCAGGGGGAACAATCAGCCCCAGCATTTT
TRBJ1-1 NA 15 TRBV5-1 few CASSLVSGVNTEAFF TGCGCCAGCAGCTTGGTGTCAGGCGTCAACACTGAAGCTTTCTTT
TRBJ1-4 TRBD1 15 TRBV7-8 NA CASSTQGGTNEKLFF TGTGCCAGCAGCACACAGGGGGGAACGAATGAAAAACTGTTTTTT
TRBJ2-3 TRBD1 16 TRBV6-1 few CASSPLGTGGRDTQYF TGTGCCAGCAGCCCCCTTGGGACAGGGGGAAGAGATACGCAGTATTTT
TRBJ1-2 NA 10 TRBV20-1 few CSAFNYGYTF TGCAGTGCTTTTAACTATGGCTACACCTTC
TRBJ2-2 TRBD2 16 TRBV5-1 NA CASRSRTSGGTGELFF TGCGCCAGCAGATCTCGGACTAGCGGGGGTACCGGGGAGCTGTTTTTT
TRBJ2-7 NA 15 TRBV11-1 NA CASSLFPAAPYEQYF TGTGCCAGCAGCTTATTCCCGGCAGCTCCCTACGAGCAGTACTTC
TRBJ2-3 NA 14 TRBV7-9 many CASSLRVGTDTQYF TGTGCCAGCAGCTTGCGGGTGGGCACAGATACGCAGTATTTT
TRBJ2-3 NA 16 TRBV20-1 few CSASGSLAAEGDTQYF TGCAGTGCTAGTGGAAGTCTGGCCGCCGAGGGAGATACGCAGTATTTT
TRBJ2-5 TRBD2 16 TRBV7-6 NA CASSLAQAGGQETQYF TGTGCCAGCAGCTTAGCCCAGGCGGGAGGCCAAGAGACCCAGTACTTC
TRBJ2-5 TRBD1 17 TRBV25-1 NA CASSESIGQGLKQTQYF TGTGCCAGCAGTGAATCTATAGGACAGGGGTTAAAACAGACCCAGTACTTC
TRBJ2-5 TRBD2 18 TRBV9 NA CASSVAGLAGGGQETQYF TGTGCCAGCAGCGTAGCAGGCCTAGCGGGAGGGGGCCAAGAGACCCAGTACTTC
TRBJ2-3 TRBD2 17 TRBV4-2 NA CASSQGTSGRATDTQYF TGTGCCAGCAGCCAAGGGACTAGCGGGAGGGCCACAGATACGCAGTATTTT
TRBJ2-2 TRBD1 15 TRBV7-3 few CASSVGQGVTGELFF TGTGCCAGCAGCGTGGGACAGGGGGTGACCGGGGAGCTGTTTTTT
TRBJ2-7 TRBD2 14 TRBV5-1 few CASRFSGEKDEQYF TGCGCCAGCCGCTTTAGCGGGGAAAAGGACGAGCAGTACTTC
TRBJ1-2 NA 13 TRBV5-5 NA CASSGGLPYGYTF TGTGCCAGCAGCGGAGGACTGCCCTATGGCTACACCTTC
TRBJ2-1 TRBD2 16 TRBV6-2/TRBV6-3 few CASRRSTGTRSNEQFF TGTGCCAGCAGGCGCTCCACCGGGACTAGATCCAATGAGCAGTTCTTC
TRBJ2-3 TRBD2 14 TRBV7-2 few CASSPRGVADTQYF TGTGCCAGCAGCCCGCGGGGGGTTGCAGATACGCAGTATTTT
TRBJ2-2 NA 14 TRBV9 NA CASSVQGSTGELFF TGTGCCAGCAGCGTCCAAGGGAGCACCGGGGAGCTGTTTTTT
TRBJ2-1 NA 10 TRBV20-1 NA CSASRYEQFF TGCAGTGCTAGCCGGTATGAGCAGTTCTTC
TRBJ2-3 NA 16 TRBV5-1 NA CASSLVLAEGLDTQYF TGCGCCAGCAGCTTGGTGCTAGCAGAAGGGTTAGATACGCAGTATTTT
TRBJ1-1 NA 12 TRBV5-2 NA CAMGPGLNEAFF TGTGCCATGGGCCCCGGGCTTAATGAAGCTTTCTTT
TRBJ1-5 NA 14 TRBV20-1 few CSARDTDKDQPQHF TGCAGTGCTAGAGATACGGACAAAGATCAGCCCCAGCATTTT
TRBJ2-1 NA 16 TRBV6-2/TRBV6-3 NA CASSPLPETDIVEQFF TGTGCCAGCAGCCCTCTACCGGAGACGGACATAGTTGAGCAGTTCTTC
TRBJ2-3 TRBD1 15 TRBV10-2 NA CASSDRDRGVDTQYF TGCGCCAGCAGTGATCGGGACAGGGGGGTAGATACGCAGTATTTT
TRBJ2-3 NA 15 TRBV30 NA CAWIGTSPYTDTQYF TGTGCCTGGATCGGGACTTCACCCTACACAGATACGCAGTATTTT
TRBJ2-5 TRBD2 13 TRBV20-1 few CSVGGLTQETQYF TGCAGCGTCGGGGGACTAACACAAGAGACCCAGTACTTC
TRBJ2-5 TRBD1 15 TRBV12-3/TRBV12-4 few CASSTGQGNGETQYF TGTGCCAGCAGTACCGGACAGGGGAACGGAGAGACCCAGTACTTC
TRBJ2-7 NA 15 TRBV19 NA CASSIAAGWSYEQYF TGTGCCAGTAGTATTGCTGCAGGGTGGTCCTACGAGCAGTACTTC
TRBJ2-1 TRBD1 16 TRBV18 NA CASSPRPRGQGDEQFF TGTGCCAGCTCACCACGCCCGAGAGGGCAGGGGGATGAGCAGTTCTTC
TRBJ2-7 NA 15 TRBV28 NA CASSSDRRPSYEQYF TGTGCCAGCAGCTCCGACCGTCGACCCTCCTACGAGCAGTACTTC
TRBJ2-3 NA 16 TRBV7-8 few CASSFGGFHSTDTQYF TGTGCCAGCAGCTTCGGTGGTTTTCATAGCACAGATACGCAGTATTTT
TRBJ1-1 NA 15 TRBV11-2 few CASSLDLSLNTEAFF TGTGCCAGCAGCTTAGATCTTAGCCTGAACACTGAAGCTTTCTTT
TRBJ2-3 TRBD1 14 TRBV5-1 NA CASSPGQAADTQYF TGCGCCAGCAGCCCGGGACAGGCTGCAGATACGCAGTATTTT
TRBJ2-7 TRBD1 14 TRBV7-9 few CASSWDRSSYEQYF TGTGCCAGCAGCTGGGACAGGAGCTCCTACGAGCAGTACTTC
TRBJ2-7 TRBD1 14 TRBV4-3 NA CASSQPDRGPEQYF TGCGCCAGCAGCCAACCGGACAGGGGCCCCGAGCAGTACTTC